This TCR beta chain was obtained from a study of blood T cell repertoires in COVID-19. Study context: Samples came from the United States, Italy and Spain, spanning acute and convalescent COVID-19. PBMCs, B-cell-depleted T cells, or T cells were the source of the cDNA or gDNA that made up the material.

The CDR3 covers 17 residues. After removal of 0 bases from V and 0 bases from J, the junction contained 5 bases not matched to a gene. Germline-derived CDR1 and CDR2 are SGHKS and YYEKEE (reference sequence). Original analysis: Reference gene primer amplification gave nucleated cell count estimates. The data were produced by immunoSEQ multiplex PCR, yet TCRdb's version contains in-frame clones alone and is incomplete. D and trimming were read from the DNA, whereas the V and J calls and clone size are those reported in that table. The sample shows 200,000 to 250,000 clones, around four fifths of them seen only once.

This chain links TRBV5-5 with TRBJ2-2; TRBD2 agrees at 7 bases. The receptor was derived from a woman aged 60-75 years with active or convalescent COVID-19. Sample: peripheral blood. CDR3 region: CASSLAASGSNTGELFF. The CDR3, as DNA: TGTGCCAGCAGCTTGGCGGCTAGCGGTTCGAACACCGGGGAGCTGTTTTTT.